These T cell receptor beta chains were read from a single sample in a study of T cell repertoires and HLA-DP antigens. What these receptors recognize is not known. Data came from immunoSEQ multiplex PCR; TCRdb stores just in-frame clones and leaves some out. The sample shows about 120,000 clones, roughly 92% of them seen only once. Input material: CD4+ T cells from PBMCs. The receptors originated from a woman younger than 35 in good health and CMV-seronegative. The CDR3 runs from the conserved cysteine through the conserved F or W. The order of the fields is D gene, J gene, clone size, V gene, CDR3 protein, CDR3 DNA. A D gene is named only where the DNA matches it firmly. Not every row has a clone size; where given, it reads once, few, many or a size class.

D gene: NA
J gene: TRBJ1-3
clone size: NA
V gene: TRBV11-2
CDR3 protein: CASSLGDSGNTIYF
CDR3 DNA: TGTGCCAGCAGCTTAGGGGACTCTGGAAACACCATATATTTT

D gene: NA
J gene: TRBJ2-7
clone size: NA
V gene: TRBV6-5
CDR3 protein: CASSPTTKSYEQYF
CDR3 DNA: TGTGCCAGCAGTCCCACTACTAAGTCCTACGAGCAGTACTTC

D gene: NA
J gene: TRBJ2-3
clone size: once
V gene: TRBV18
CDR3 protein: CASSPNLGDTQYF
CDR3 DNA: TGTGCCAGCTCACCAAATCTGGGAGATACGCAGTATTTT

D gene: NA
J gene: TRBJ1-5
clone size: NA
V gene: TRBV7-6
CDR3 protein: CASSLAGHSNQPQHF
CDR3 DNA: TGTGCCAGCAGCTTAGCCGGCCACAGCAATCAGCCCCAGCATTTT

D gene: NA
J gene: TRBJ1-4
clone size: NA
V gene: TRBV7-9
CDR3 protein: CASSLRQGGEKLFF
CDR3 DNA: TGTGCCAGCAGCTTACGGCAGGGTGGTGAAAAACTGTTTTTT

D gene: NA
J gene: TRBJ2-5
clone size: NA
V gene: TRBV5-4
CDR3 protein: CASSFPAPTGETQYF
CDR3 DNA: TGTGCCAGCAGCTTTCCGGCTCCCACCGGGGAGACCCAGTACTTC

D gene: NA
J gene: TRBJ2-3
clone size: NA
V gene: TRBV29-1
CDR3 protein: CSVISSTDTQYF
CDR3 DNA: TGCAGCGTTATTAGTTCCACAGATACGCAGTATTTT

D gene: TRBD2
J gene: TRBJ2-7
clone size: NA
V gene: TRBV5-1
CDR3 protein: CASSPVAGEGEQYF
CDR3 DNA: TGCGCCAGCAGCCCTGTAGCGGGAGAAGGGGAGCAGTACTTC

D gene: NA
J gene: TRBJ1-5
clone size: NA
V gene: TRBV7-6
CDR3 protein: CASSLGGGRNQPQHF
CDR3 DNA: TGTGCCAGCAGCTTAGGTGGGGGGCGGAATCAGCCCCAGCATTTT

D gene: NA
J gene: TRBJ2-6
clone size: NA
V gene: TRBV7-3
CDR3 protein: CASATASGANVLTF
CDR3 DNA: TGTGCCAGCGCTACAGCTTCTGGGGCCAACGTCCTGACTTTC